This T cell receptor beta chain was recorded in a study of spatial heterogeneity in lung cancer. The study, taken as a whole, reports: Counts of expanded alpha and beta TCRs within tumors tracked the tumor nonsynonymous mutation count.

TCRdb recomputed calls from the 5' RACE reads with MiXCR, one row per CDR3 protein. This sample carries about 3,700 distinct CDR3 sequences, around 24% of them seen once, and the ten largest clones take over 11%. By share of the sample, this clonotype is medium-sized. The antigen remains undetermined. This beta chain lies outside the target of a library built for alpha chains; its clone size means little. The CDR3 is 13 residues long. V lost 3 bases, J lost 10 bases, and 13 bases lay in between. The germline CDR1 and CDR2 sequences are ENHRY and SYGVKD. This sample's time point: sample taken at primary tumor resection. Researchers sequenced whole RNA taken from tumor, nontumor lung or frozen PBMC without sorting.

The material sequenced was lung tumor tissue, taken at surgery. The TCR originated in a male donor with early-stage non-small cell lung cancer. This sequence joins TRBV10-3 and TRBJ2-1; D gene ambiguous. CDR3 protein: CAISEGPPPEQFF. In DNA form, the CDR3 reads TGTGCCATCAGTGAAGGCCCCCCCCCCGAGCAGTTCTTC.